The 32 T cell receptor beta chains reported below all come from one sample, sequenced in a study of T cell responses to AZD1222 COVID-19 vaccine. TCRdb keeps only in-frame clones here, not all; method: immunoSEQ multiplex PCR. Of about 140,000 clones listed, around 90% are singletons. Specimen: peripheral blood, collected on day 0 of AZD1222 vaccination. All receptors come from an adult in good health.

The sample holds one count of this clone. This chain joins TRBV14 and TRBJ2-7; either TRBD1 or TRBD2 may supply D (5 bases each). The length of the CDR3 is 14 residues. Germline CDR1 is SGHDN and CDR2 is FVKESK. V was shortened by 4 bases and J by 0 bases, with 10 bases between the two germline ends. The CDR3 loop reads CASSRDRRSYEQYF. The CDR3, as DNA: TGTGCCAGCAGCCGGGACCGCCGCTCCTACGAGCAGTACTTC.

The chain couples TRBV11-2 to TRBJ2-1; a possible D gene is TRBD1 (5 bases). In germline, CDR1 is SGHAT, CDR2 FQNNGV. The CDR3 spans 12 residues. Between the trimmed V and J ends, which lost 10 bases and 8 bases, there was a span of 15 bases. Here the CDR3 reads CATFSGSDEQFF. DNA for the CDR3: TGTGCCACCTTCTCAGGGTCGGATGAGCAGTTCTTC.

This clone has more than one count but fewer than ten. CDR3 residues: CASSQTSSNQPQHF. For the CDR3, the DNA is TGTGCCAGCAGCCAAACGAGCAGCAATCAGCCCCAGCATTTT. J is TRBJ1-5 and V is TRBV9; D gene unclear. Trimming stripped 4 bases from V and 1 base from J, with 9 bases between. The CDR3 extends over 14 amino acids. The germline V gene encodes CDR1 SGDLS and CDR2 YYNGEE.

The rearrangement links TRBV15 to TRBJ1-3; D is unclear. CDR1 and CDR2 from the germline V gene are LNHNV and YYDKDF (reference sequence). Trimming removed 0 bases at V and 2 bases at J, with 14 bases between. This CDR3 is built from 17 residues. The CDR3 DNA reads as TGTGCCACCAGCAGAGATGGCAGACTCGGAGCTGGAAACACCATATATTTT. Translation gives CATSRDGRLGAGNTIYF.

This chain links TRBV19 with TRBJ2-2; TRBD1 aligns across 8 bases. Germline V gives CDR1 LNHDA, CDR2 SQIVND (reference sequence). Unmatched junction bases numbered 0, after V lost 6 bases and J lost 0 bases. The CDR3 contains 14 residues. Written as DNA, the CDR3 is TGTGCCAGTAGGGGACAGGCGAACACCGGGGAGCTGTTTTTT. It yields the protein CASRGQANTGELFF.

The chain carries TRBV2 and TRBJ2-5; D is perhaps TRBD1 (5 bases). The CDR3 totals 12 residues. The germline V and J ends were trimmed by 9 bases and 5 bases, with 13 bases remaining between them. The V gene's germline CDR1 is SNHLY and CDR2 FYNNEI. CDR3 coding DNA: TGTGCCAGTATCGGCAGGGTTGAGACCCAGTACTTC. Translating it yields CASIGRVETQYF.

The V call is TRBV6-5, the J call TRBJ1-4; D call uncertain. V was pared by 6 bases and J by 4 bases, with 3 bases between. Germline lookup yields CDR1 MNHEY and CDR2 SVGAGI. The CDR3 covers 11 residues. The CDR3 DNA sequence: TGTGCCAGCAGCCATAATGAAAAACTGTTTTTT. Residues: CASSHNEKLFF.

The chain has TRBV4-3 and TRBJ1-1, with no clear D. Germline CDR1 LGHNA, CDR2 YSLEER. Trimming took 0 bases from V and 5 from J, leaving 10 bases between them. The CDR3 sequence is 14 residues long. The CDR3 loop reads CASSQDRSRTEAFF. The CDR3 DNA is TGCGCCAGCAGCCAAGATCGGTCGCGAACTGAAGCTTTCTTT.

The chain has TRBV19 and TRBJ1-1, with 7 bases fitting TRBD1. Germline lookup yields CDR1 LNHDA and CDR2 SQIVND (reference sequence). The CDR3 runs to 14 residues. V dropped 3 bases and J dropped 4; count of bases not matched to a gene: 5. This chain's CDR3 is CASSITRQGTEAFF. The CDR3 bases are TGTGCCAGTAGTATCACGCGACAGGGCACTGAAGCTTTCTTT.

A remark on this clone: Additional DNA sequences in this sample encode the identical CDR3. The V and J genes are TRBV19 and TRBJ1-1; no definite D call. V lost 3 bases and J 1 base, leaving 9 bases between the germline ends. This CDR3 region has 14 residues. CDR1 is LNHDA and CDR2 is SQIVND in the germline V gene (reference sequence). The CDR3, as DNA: TGTGCCAGTAGTATCGTGGCAGGGAACACTGAAGCTTTCTTT. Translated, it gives CASSIVAGNTEAFF. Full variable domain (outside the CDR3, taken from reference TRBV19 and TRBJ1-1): DGGITQSPKYLFRKEGQNVTLSCEQNLNHDAMYWYRQDPGQGLRLIYYSQIVNDFQKGDIAEGYSVSREKKESFPLTVTSAQKNPTAFYLCASSIVAGNTEAFFGQGTRLTVV.

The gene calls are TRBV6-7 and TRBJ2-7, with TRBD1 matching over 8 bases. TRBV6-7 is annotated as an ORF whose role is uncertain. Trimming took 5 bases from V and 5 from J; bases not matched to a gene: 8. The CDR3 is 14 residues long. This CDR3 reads CASSATGTGDEQYF. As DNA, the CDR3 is TGTGCCAGCAGTGCAACCGGGACAGGCGACGAGCAGTACTTC.

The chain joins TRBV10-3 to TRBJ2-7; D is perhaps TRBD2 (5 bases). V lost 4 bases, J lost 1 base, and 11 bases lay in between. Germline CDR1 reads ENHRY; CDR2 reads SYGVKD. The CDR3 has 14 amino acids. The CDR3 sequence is CAISGTENSYEQYF. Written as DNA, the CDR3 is TGTGCCATCAGTGGGACTGAGAATTCCTACGAGCAGTACTTC.

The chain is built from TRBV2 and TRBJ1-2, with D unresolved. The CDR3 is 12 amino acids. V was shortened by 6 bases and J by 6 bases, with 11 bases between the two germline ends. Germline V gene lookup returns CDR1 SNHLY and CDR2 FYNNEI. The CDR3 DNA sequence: TGTGCCAGCAGAGCCACAGCAGATGGCTACACCTTC. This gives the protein CASRATADGYTF.

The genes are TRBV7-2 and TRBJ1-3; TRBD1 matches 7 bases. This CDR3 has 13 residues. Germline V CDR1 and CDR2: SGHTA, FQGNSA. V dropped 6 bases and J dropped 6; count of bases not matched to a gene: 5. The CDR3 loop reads CASRLGGANTIYF. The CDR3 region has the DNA TGTGCCAGCAGACTAGGGGGCGCAAACACCATATATTTT.

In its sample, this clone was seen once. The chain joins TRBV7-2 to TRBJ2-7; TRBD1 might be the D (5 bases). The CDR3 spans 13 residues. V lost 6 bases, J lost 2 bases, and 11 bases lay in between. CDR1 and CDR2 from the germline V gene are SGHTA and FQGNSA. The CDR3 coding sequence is TGTGCCAGCAGTGGACACCTTACCTACGAGCAGTACTTC. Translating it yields CASSGHLTYEQYF.

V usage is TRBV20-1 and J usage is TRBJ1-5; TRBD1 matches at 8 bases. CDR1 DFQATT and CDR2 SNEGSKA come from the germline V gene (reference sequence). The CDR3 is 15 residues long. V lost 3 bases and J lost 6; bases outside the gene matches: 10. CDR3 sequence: CSASVTGQGSQPQHF. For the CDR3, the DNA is TGCAGTGCTAGTGTGACAGGACAGGGAAGTCAGCCCCAGCATTTT.

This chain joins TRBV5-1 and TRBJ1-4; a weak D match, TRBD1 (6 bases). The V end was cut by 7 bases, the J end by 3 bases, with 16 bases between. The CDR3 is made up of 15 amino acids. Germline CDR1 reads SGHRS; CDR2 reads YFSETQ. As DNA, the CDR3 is TGCGCCAGCCGTGTCCAACAGGGCCCTAATGAAAAACTGTTTTTT. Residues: CASRVQQGPNEKLFF.

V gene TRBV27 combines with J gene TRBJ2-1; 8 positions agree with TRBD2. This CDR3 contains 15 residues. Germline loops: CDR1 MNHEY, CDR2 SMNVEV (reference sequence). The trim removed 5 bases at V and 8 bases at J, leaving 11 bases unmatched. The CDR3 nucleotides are TGTGCCAGCAGTCGCTTTGCGGGAGGTAGGGATGAGCAGTTCTTC. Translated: CASSRFAGGRDEQFF.

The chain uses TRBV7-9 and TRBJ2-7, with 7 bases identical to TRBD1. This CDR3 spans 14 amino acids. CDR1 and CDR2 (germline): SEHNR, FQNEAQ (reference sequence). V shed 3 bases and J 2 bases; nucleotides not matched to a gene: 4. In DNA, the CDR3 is TGTGCCAGCAGCTTTAGGGACAGTCCCTACGAGCAGTACTTC. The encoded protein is CASSFRDSPYEQYF.

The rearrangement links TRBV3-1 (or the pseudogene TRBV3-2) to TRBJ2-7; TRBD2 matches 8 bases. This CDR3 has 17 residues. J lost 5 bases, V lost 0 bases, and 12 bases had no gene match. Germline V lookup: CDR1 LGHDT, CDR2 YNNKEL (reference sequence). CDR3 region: CASSQDSFASGLDEQYF. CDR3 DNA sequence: TGTGCCAGCAGCCAAGATAGTTTCGCTAGCGGGCTCGACGAGCAGTACTTC.

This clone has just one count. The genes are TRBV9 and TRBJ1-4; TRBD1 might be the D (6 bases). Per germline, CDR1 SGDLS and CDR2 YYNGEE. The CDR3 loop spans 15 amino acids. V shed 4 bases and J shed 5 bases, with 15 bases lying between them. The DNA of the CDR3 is TGTGCCAGCAGCCCGCAGACAGGACTGAATGAAAAACTGTTTTTT. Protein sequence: CASSPQTGLNEKLFF.

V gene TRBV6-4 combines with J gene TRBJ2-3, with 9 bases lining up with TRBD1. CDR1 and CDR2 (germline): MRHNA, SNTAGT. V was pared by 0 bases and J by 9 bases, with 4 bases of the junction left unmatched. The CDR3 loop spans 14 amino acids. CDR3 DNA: TGTGCCAGCAGTGACTCGATGGACAGGGGAACGCAGTATTTT. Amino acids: CASSDSMDRGTQYF.

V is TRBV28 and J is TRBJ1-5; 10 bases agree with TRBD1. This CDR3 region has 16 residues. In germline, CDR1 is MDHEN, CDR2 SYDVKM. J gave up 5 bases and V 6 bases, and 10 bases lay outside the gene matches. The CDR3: CASRPFGTGDDQPQHF. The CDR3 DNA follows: TGTGCCAGCAGGCCATTTGGGACAGGGGATGATCAGCCCCAGCATTTT.

The CDR3 here is CASRTAGANYGYTF. DNA for the CDR3: TGTGCCAGCAGGACCGCCGGGGCCAATTATGGCTACACCTTC. This sequence joins TRBV28 and TRBJ1-2, with D possibly matching TRBD1 (5 bases). The CDR3 is 14 residues long. CDR1 MDHEN and CDR2 SYDVKM come from the germline V gene. V lost 6 bases and J 5 bases, leaving 16 bases between the germline ends.

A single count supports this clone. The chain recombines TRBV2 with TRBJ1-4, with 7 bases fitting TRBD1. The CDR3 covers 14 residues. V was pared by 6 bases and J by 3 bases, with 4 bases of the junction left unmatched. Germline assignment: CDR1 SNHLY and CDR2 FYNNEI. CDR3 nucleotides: TGTGCCAGCAGGGTGGGGACAGCTAATGAAAAACTGTTTTTT. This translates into CASRVGTANEKLFF.

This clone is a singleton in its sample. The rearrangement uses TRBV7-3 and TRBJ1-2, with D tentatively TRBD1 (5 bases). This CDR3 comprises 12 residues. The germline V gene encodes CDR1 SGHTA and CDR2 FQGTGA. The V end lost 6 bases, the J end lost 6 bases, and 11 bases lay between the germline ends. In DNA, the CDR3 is TGTGCCAGCAGGGGGCTCGGGGATGGCTACACCTTC. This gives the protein CASRGLGDGYTF.

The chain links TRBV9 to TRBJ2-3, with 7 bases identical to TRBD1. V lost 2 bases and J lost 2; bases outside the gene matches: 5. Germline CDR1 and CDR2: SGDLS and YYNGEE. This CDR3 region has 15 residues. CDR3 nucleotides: TGTGCCAGCAGCGTCCGGGACAGTGACACAGATACGCAGTATTTT. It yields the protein CASSVRDSDTDTQYF.

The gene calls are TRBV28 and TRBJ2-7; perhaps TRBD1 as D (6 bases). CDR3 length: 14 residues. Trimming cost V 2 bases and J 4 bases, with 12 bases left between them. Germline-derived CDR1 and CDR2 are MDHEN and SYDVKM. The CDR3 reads CASSLQGLRYEQYF. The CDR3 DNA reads TGTGCCAGCAGTTTACAGGGGTTGAGGTACGAGCAGTACTTC.

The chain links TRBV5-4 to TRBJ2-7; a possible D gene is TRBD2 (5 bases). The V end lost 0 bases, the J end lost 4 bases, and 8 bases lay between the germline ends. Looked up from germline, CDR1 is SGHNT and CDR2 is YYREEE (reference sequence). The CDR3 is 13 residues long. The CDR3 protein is CASSLAVAYEQYF. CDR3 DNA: TGTGCCAGCAGCTTGGCCGTAGCGTACGAGCAGTACTTC.

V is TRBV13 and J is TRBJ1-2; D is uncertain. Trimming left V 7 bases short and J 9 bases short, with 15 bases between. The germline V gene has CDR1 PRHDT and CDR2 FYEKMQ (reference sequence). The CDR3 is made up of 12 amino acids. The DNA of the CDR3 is TGTGCCAGCACCACCCCCGGGCAGAGCTACACCTTC. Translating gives CASTTPGQSYTF. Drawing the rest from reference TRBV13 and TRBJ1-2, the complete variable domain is AAGVIQSPRHLIKEKRETATLKCYPIPRHDTVYWYQQGPGQDPQFLISFYEKMQSDKGSIPDRFSAQQFSDYHSELNMSSLELGDSALYFCASTTPGQSYTFGSGTRLTVV.

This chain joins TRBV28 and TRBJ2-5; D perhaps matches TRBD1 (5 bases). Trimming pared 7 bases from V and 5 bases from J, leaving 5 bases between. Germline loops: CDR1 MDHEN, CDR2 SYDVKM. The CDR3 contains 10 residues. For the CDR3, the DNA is TGTGCCAGCAAGGGGGAGACCCAGTACTTC. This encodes CASKGETQYF.

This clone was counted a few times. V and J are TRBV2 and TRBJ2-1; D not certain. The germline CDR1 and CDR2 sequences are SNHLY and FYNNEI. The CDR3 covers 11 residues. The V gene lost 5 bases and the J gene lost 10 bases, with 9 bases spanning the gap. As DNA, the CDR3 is TGTGCCAGCAGTTCCATACGGGAGCAGTTCTTC. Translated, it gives CASSSIREQFF. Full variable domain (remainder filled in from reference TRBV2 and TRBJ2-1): EPEVTQTPSHQVTQMGQEVILRCVPISNHLYFYWYRQILGQKVEFLVSFYNNEISEKSEIFDDQFSVERPDGSNFTLKIRSTKLEDSAMYFCASSSIREQFFGPGTRLTVL.